Each of the 32 T cell receptor beta chains below was sequenced from the same sample in a study of graft-versus-host responses after intestinal transplantation. Antigen specificity for these receptors is unknown. Libraries were prepared by immunoSEQ multiplex PCR; TCRdb keeps only in-frame clonotypes and omits some of them. The table has about 36,000 clones, approximately 94% seen once; the top ten hold 0.2% to 0.25%. The specimen was unstimulated CD4+ T cells sorted from spleen or lymph node cells, collected before transplant. The receptors stem from a human donor who was the organ donor for an intestinal transplant.

The chain couples TRBV6-5 to TRBJ2-5; D uncertain. Germline V gene data show CDR1 as MNHEY and CDR2 as SVGAGI. Trimming left V 6 bases short and J 5 bases short, with 7 bases between. This CDR3 contains 11 residues. The CDR3 DNA reads as TGTGCCAGCAGCAACGGGGAGACCCAGTACTTC. Translating it yields CASSNGETQYF.

The chain uses TRBV9 and TRBJ2-2, with 7 bases that match TRBD2. The CDR3 totals 16 residues. Losses at the gene ends were 0 bases for V and 1 base for J; bases not matched to a gene: 3. From germline, CDR1 is SGDLS and CDR2 YYNGEE. The CDR3 DNA sequence: TGTGCCAGCAGCGTAGATCCTAGCGGGAACACCGGGGAGCTGTTTTTT. Amino acid sequence: CASSVDPSGNTGELFF. The full variable domain, rest sourced from reference TRBV9 and TRBJ2-2, is DSGVTQTPKHLITATGQRVTLRCSPRSGDLSVYWYQQSLDQGLQFLIQYYNGEERAKGNILERFSAQQFPDLHSELNLSSLELGDSALYFCASSVDPSGNTGELFFGEGSRLTVL.

The chain is built from TRBV7-2 and TRBJ2-5; 8 bases are a match to TRBD2. V shed 0 bases and J 5 bases; nucleotides not matched to a gene: 8. This CDR3 has 16 residues. Per the germline V gene, CDR1 is SGHTA and CDR2 is FQGNSA. This chain's CDR3 is CASSLARSGGRETQYF. In nucleotides, the CDR3 is TGTGCCAGCAGCTTAGCTCGCAGCGGGGGCCGGGAGACCCAGTACTTC. Variable domain in full (rest from reference TRBV7-2 and TRBJ2-5): GAGVSQSPSNKVTEKGKDVELRCDPISGHTALYWYRQSLGQGLEFLIYFQGNSAPDKSGLPSDRFSAERTGGSVSTLTIQRTQQEDSAVYLCASSLARSGGRETQYFGPGTRLLVL.

The CDR3 protein is CASSLDRGNSPLHF. CDR3 nucleotide sequence: TGTGCCAGCAGCTTAGACAGGGGTAATTCACCCCTCCACTTT. The chain links TRBV7-2 to TRBJ1-6, with 7 bases fitting TRBD1. With 1 base clipped from V and 6 bases from J, the junction kept 0 bases outside the gene matches. The CDR3 runs to 14 residues. Germline V CDR1 and CDR2: SGHTA, FQGNSA. The full variable domain, completed using reference TRBV7-2 and TRBJ1-6, is GAGVSQSPSNKVTEKGKDVELRCDPISGHTALYWYRQSLGQGLEFLIYFQGNSAPDKSGLPSDRFSAERTGGSVSTLTIQRTQQEDSAVYLCASSLDRGNSPLHFGNGTRLTVT.

The table lists this clone with a count of one. CDR3 amino acids: CAITTGGKNIQYF. The DNA for the CDR3 is TGTGCCATCACCACAGGGGGCAAAAACATTCAGTACTTC. The rearrangement links TRBV19 to TRBJ2-4; the match to TRBD1 covers 8 bases. CDR3 length: 13 amino acids. The germline V gene has CDR1 LNHDA and CDR2 SQIVND (reference sequence). The V gene end was trimmed by 10 bases and the J gene end by 3 bases; junction bases not matched to a gene: 5.

The chain uses TRBV4-2 and TRBJ2-7, with D perhaps matching TRBD1 or TRBD2 (6 bases each). V gave up 0 bases and J gave up 3 bases, with 15 bases separating them. The germline V gene encodes CDR1 LGHNA and CDR2 YNFKEQ. The CDR3 is made up of 16 amino acids. DNA of the CDR3: TGTGCCAGCAGCCAAGATCGGGGGACATTGATCTACGAGCAGTACTTC. Encoded protein: CASSQDRGTLIYEQYF.

V is TRBV28 and J is TRBJ2-4; TRBD1 agrees at 7 bases. CDR3 length equals 14 residues. Losses at the gene ends were 5 bases for V and 6 bases for J; bases not matched to a gene: 7. The germline V gene encodes CDR1 MDHEN and CDR2 SYDVKM. CDR3 sequence reads: CASSKRDRGNIQYF. The CDR3 nucleotides read TGTGCCAGCAGTAAACGGGACAGAGGAAACATTCAGTACTTC.

The genes are TRBV10-3 and TRBJ1-1; TRBD1 matches 10 bases. This CDR3 has 15 amino acids. Germline CDR1 ENHRY, CDR2 SYGVKD. The V gene end was trimmed by 6 bases and the J gene end by 1 base; junction bases not matched to a gene: 5. As DNA, the CDR3 is TGTGCCATCAGCAACCGGGACAGGGGGAACACTGAAGCTTTCTTT. This sequence encodes CAISNRDRGNTEAFF.

A few counts support this clone. V and J are TRBV10-3 and TRBJ2-3; 8 bases are a match to TRBD1. Germline V gives CDR1 ENHRY, CDR2 SYGVKD. Trimming removed 6 bases from V and 1 base from J; junction bases left unmatched: 0. This CDR3 region has 13 residues. The CDR3 region is CAIRTGGTDTQYF. In DNA form, the CDR3 reads TGTGCCATCAGGACAGGGGGCACAGATACGCAGTATTTT.

This clone has a single count. V and J are TRBV10-2 and TRBJ2-2; 8 nucleotides align to TRBD1. Germline V gene sequence: CDR1 WSHSY, CDR2 SAAADI. This CDR3 spans 14 amino acids. V lost 6 bases, J lost 2 bases, and 2 bases stayed unmatched. The CDR3 here is CASSGQGNTGELFF. For the CDR3, the DNA is TGCGCCAGCAGCGGACAGGGAAACACCGGGGAGCTGTTTTTT.

This clone appeared a single time. The chain recombines TRBV30 with TRBJ1-1; D not certain. Germline loops: CDR1 GTSNPN, CDR2 SVGIG (reference sequence). The CDR3 loop spans 12 amino acids. Deletions cut 5 bases from V and 1 base from J, with 8 bases between. The CDR3 nucleotides read TGTGCCTGGGCGCGGACGAACACTGAAGCTTTCTTT. Its protein product is CAWARTNTEAFF.

The chain employs TRBV5-1 and TRBJ2-7, with TRBD2 as a possible D gene (6 bases). Germline V CDR1 and CDR2: SGHRS, YFSETQ. This CDR3 region has 15 residues. The V and J ends lost 0 bases and 4 bases respectively, with 14 bases between them. As DNA, the CDR3 is TGCGCCAGCAGCTTGGCCTCGGGGGATGGATACGAGCAGTACTTC. Protein: CASSLASGDGYEQYF.

The J gene is TRBJ2-7, the V gene TRBV5-6, with 7 nucleotides matching TRBD2. CDR3 size: 13 residues. The germline CDR1 and CDR2 sequences are SGHDT and YYEEEE. V shed 4 bases, J shed 4 bases, and the junction held 5 bases outside the gene matches. The chain's CDR3 is CASSLGGGYEQYF. CDR3 nucleotide sequence: TGTGCCAGCAGCCTGGGGGGGGGTTACGAGCAGTACTTC. Filled out from reference TRBV5-6 and TRBJ2-7, the complete variable domain reads DAGVTQSPTHLIKTRGQQVTLRCSPKSGHDTVSWYQQALGQGPQFIFQYYEEEERQRGNFPDRFSGHQFPNYSSELNVNALLLGDSALYLCASSLGGGYEQYFGPGTRLTVT.

V gene TRBV7-2 combines with J gene TRBJ1-5, with 7 bases that match TRBD1. Per the germline V gene, CDR1 is SGHTA and CDR2 is FQGNSA. The CDR3 totals 13 residues. Trimming took 3 bases from V and 11 from J; bases not matched to a gene: 7. The CDR3 DNA follows: TGTGCCAGCAGCTTCGACAGGGCTTCGTCCCAGCATTTT. As protein: CASSFDRASSQHF.

The chain uses TRBV27 and TRBJ2-3, with 9 positions matching TRBD2. CDR3 length: 16 residues. The germline V gene has CDR1 MNHEY and CDR2 SMNVEV (reference sequence). With V trimmed by 0 bases and J by 4 bases, 5 bases remained unmatched. CDR3 DNA: TGTGCCAGCAGTTTATCGCCTAGCGGGGCCCCAGATACGCAGTATTTT. It codes for CASSLSPSGAPDTQYF.

The V gene is TRBV28, the J gene TRBJ2-3, with 15 bases that match TRBD2. Germline-derived CDR1 and CDR2 are MDHEN and SYDVKM. The length of the CDR3 is 15 residues. The J segment lost 4 bases and the V segment lost 4 bases, leaving 0 bases of the junction unmatched. Here the CDR3 reads CASSWTSGGADTQYF. The DNA of the CDR3 is TGTGCCAGCAGTTGGACTAGCGGGGGGGCAGATACGCAGTATTTT.

The V gene is TRBV5-6, the J gene TRBJ2-5, with a possible D match to TRBD2 (6 bases). Germline values: CDR1 SGHDT, CDR2 YYEEEE. The CDR3 runs to 15 residues. V was trimmed by 0 bases and J by 7 bases, leaving 16 bases between them. The DNA for the CDR3 is TGTGCCAGCAGCTTGGACAAGCGGGTCAGCGGGACCCAGTACTTC. Its translation: CASSLDKRVSGTQYF.

The chain uses TRBV28 and TRBJ2-7, with 7 positions matching TRBD1. In germline, CDR1 is MDHEN, CDR2 SYDVKM. V was pared by 5 bases and J by 0 bases, with 7 bases of the junction left unmatched. There are 15 residues in the CDR3. The CDR3 DNA reads TGTGCCAGCAGTCCGATAGACAGGGACTCCTACGAGCAGTACTTC. It translates to CASSPIDRDSYEQYF. Looking up the rest from reference TRBV28 and TRBJ2-7 gives the full variable domain: DVKVTQSSRYLVKRTGEKVFLECVQDMDHENMFWYRQDPGLGLRLIYFSYDVKMKEKGDIPEGYSVSREKKERFSLILESASTNQTSMYLCASSPIDRDSYEQYFGPGTRLTVT.

The chain is built from TRBV7-9 and TRBJ1-2; D remains ambiguous. Trimming took 0 bases from V and 4 from J, leaving 3 bases between them. Germline assignment: CDR1 SEHNR and CDR2 FQNEAQ (reference sequence). The CDR3 runs to 12 residues. This chain's CDR3 is CASSLAPYGYTF. Written as DNA, the CDR3 is TGTGCCAGCAGCTTAGCTCCCTATGGCTACACCTTC. The variable domain in full, with the rest retrieved from reference TRBV7-9 and TRBJ1-2, is DTGVSQNPRHKITKRGQNVTFRCDPISEHNRLYWYRQTLGQGPEFLTYFQNEAQLEKSRLLSDRFSAERPKGSFSTLEIQRTEQGDSAMYLCASSLAPYGYTFGSGTRLTVV.

The V gene is TRBV10-3, the J gene TRBJ2-3; perhaps TRBD2 as D (5 bases). Germline loops: CDR1 ENHRY, CDR2 SYGVKD. Trimming pared 5 bases from V and 0 bases from J, leaving 12 bases between. The CDR3 is made up of 15 amino acids. CDR3 in amino acids: CAISKVEVSTDTQYF. The CDR3, as DNA: TGTGCCATCAGTAAGGTGGAGGTGAGCACAGATACGCAGTATTTT.

This CDR3 is CASSLVGRGLYNEQFF. Written as DNA, the CDR3 is TGTGCCAGCAGCTTAGTGGGACGGGGGTTATACAATGAGCAGTTCTTC. The chain combines TRBV11-2 with TRBJ2-1; tentative D call: TRBD2 (6 bases). V was clipped by 1 base and J by 4 bases, with 14 bases between them. This CDR3 is built from 16 residues. In germline, CDR1 is SGHAT, CDR2 FQNNGV.

To note about this clone: This CDR3 is also generated by other DNA sequences in the sample. The genes are TRBV9 and TRBJ2-3; possibly TRBD1 for D (6 bases). CDR1 SGDLS and CDR2 YYNGEE come from the germline V gene. The CDR3 is 13 amino acids. The V and J ends lost 3 bases and 6 bases respectively, with 11 bases between them. The CDR3 region has the DNA TGTGCCAGCAGCGGGGGGCCGGGGGATACGCAGTATTTT. This sequence encodes CASSGGPGDTQYF.

The genes are TRBV7-2 and TRBJ2-2; 12 bases agree with TRBD2. CDR1 and CDR2 from the germline V gene are SGHTA and FQGNSA. The CDR3 totals 15 residues. The junction had 5 bases not matched to a gene; V was cut back by 6 bases and J by 6 bases. The CDR3 nucleotides are TGTGCCAGCAGACTAGCGGGGGGCAATCCCGGGGAGCTGTTTTTT. It translates to CASRLAGGNPGELFF.

This clone was observed once. The chain carries TRBV9 and TRBJ2-1, with D possibly being TRBD1 (6 bases). The CDR3 runs 15 residues. V was clipped by 4 bases and J by 5 bases, with 16 bases between them. Germline V gene sequence: CDR1 SGDLS, CDR2 YYNGEE. The CDR3, as DNA: TGTGCCAGCAGCCTTGGAAACACAGGGCACAATGAGCAGTTCTTC. Encoded protein: CASSLGNTGHNEQFF.

This chain uses TRBV9 with TRBJ1-2; tentatively, D is TRBD1 (6 bases). The CDR3 sequence is 14 residues long. CDR1 is SGDLS, CDR2 YYNGEE, per germline. V was trimmed by 0 bases and J by 4 bases, leaving 10 bases between them. The chain's CDR3 is CASSVETGSYGYTF. Written as DNA, the CDR3 is TGTGCCAGCAGCGTAGAAACAGGGAGCTATGGCTACACCTTC.

The rearrangement joins TRBV5-1 to TRBJ1-1; 8 nucleotides line up with TRBD1. V dropped 4 bases and J dropped 10; count of bases not matched to a gene: 9. The CDR3 totals 13 residues. CDR1 and CDR2 (germline): SGHRS, YFSETQ. The CDR3 DNA reads as TGCGCCAGCAGCGTGGACAGGGAGAGGAGAGCTTTCTTT. It codes for CASSVDRERRAFF.

The rearrangement links TRBV10-3 to TRBJ2-7; 8 positions agree with TRBD2. CDR3 length: 15 amino acids. Unmatched junction bases numbered 4, after V lost 3 bases and J lost 0 bases. CDR1 ENHRY and CDR2 SYGVKD come from the germline V gene. DNA of the CDR3: TGTGCCATCAGTGAAACTGGACTAGCCTCCTACGAGCAGTACTTC. Protein: CAISETGLASYEQYF.

J is TRBJ1-4 and V is TRBV5-6; 7 nucleotides match TRBD1. V trimming: 4 bases; J trimming: 8 bases; junction bases outside the gene matches: 5. The CDR3 runs 13 residues. CDR1 SGHDT and CDR2 YYEEEE come from the germline V gene. The DNA for the CDR3 is TGTGCCAGCAGCCTCCTACAGGGGGAAAAACTGTTTTTT. Protein: CASSLLQGEKLFF.

V and J are TRBV28 and TRBJ2-7, with TRBD2 matching 10 bases. Germline V lookup: CDR1 MDHEN, CDR2 SYDVKM. The CDR3 is 17 residues long. With 5 bases clipped from V and 2 bases from J, the junction kept 12 bases outside the gene matches. CDR3 nucleotide sequence: TGTGCCAGCAGTCCGGTAGCGGGGGGCCGAACCCCCTACGAGCAGTACTTC. This gives the protein CASSPVAGGRTPYEQYF.

The chain couples TRBV6-5 to TRBJ1-6, with 8 bases identical to TRBD1. Germline lookup yields CDR1 MNHEY and CDR2 SVGAGI. The CDR3 extends over 16 amino acids. Unmatched junction bases numbered 5, after V lost 0 bases and J lost 7 bases. The CDR3 is CASSYSPGGANSPLHF. The CDR3 coding sequence is TGTGCCAGCAGTTACTCGCCAGGGGGCGCGAATTCACCCCTCCACTTT.

The chain combines TRBV15 with TRBJ1-5; D perhaps matches TRBD1 (6 bases). This CDR3 is built from 15 residues. V lost 1 base and J 2 bases, leaving 9 bases between the germline ends. CDR1 LNHNV and CDR2 YYDKDF come from the germline V gene (reference sequence). CDR3 loop: CATSRAGGGNQPQHF. The CDR3 DNA is TGTGCCACCAGCAGAGCGGGGGGCGGCAATCAGCCCCAGCATTTT.

The chain is built from TRBV30 and TRBJ1-6; D remains ambiguous. Germline CDR1 and CDR2: GTSNPN and SVGIG (reference sequence). The CDR3 is made up of 13 amino acids. V was shortened by 3 bases and J by 5 bases, with 8 bases between the two germline ends. For the CDR3, the DNA is TGTGCCTGGAGGACAAAAAATAATTCACCCCTCCACTTT. Protein product: CAWRTKNNSPLHF. The whole variable domain, filled in from reference TRBV30 and TRBJ1-6, reads SQTIHQWPATLVQPVGSPLSLECTVEGTSNPNLYWYRQAAGRGLQLLFYSVGIGQISSEVPQNLSASRPQDRQFILSSKKLLLSDSGFYLCAWRTKNNSPLHFGNGTRLTVT.